The 6 T cell receptor beta chains reported below all come from one sample, sequenced in a study of blood T cell repertoires in COVID-19. Data came from immunoSEQ multiplex PCR; TCRdb stores just in-frame clones and leaves some out. The table records fewer than 80,000 clones, under 80% of them present only once. Source material: peripheral blood. These receptors were obtained from a human donor in a cohort sampled during active COVID-19.

This clone was seen a few times. This sequence joins TRBV7-8 and TRBJ1-3; 8 nucleotides match TRBD1. The germline gives CDR1 SGHVS, CDR2 FQNEAQ. The CDR3 contains 17 residues. Germline trimming cut 5 bases from V and 0 bases from J; bases unmatched to any gene: 9. The CDR3: CASSHRRTGYSGNTIYF. The CDR3 bases are TGTGCCAGCAGCCACCGGAGGACAGGGTACTCTGGAAACACCATATATTTT.

The J gene is TRBJ1-1, the V gene TRBV19; 11 nucleotides line up with TRBD1. The CDR3 has 15 residues. V shed 3 bases, J shed 6 bases, and the junction held 6 bases outside the gene matches. Per germline, CDR1 LNHDA and CDR2 SQIVND (reference sequence). CDR3 sequence: CASSIPGQGDPEAFF. CDR3 DNA: TGTGCCAGTAGTATTCCGGGACAGGGGGACCCTGAAGCTTTCTTT.

This clone was seen only a few times. CDR3 residues: CASSLFGDTANIQYF. Here the CDR3 DNA reads TGCGCCAGCAGCTTGTTCGGTGACACCGCAAACATTCAGTACTTC. The chain has TRBV5-1 and TRBJ2-4; D call uncertain. CDR1 and CDR2 (germline): SGHRS, YFSETQ. Trimming stripped 1 base from V and 6 bases from J, with 14 bases between. The CDR3 loop spans 15 amino acids.

V usage is TRBV5-6 and J usage is TRBJ2-6; D gene ambiguous. CDR1 and CDR2 (germline): SGHDT, YYEEEE. Trimming stripped 2 bases from V and 1 base from J, with 7 bases between. The CDR3 totals 15 residues. The CDR3: CASSLNPSGANVLTF. The CDR3 DNA follows: TGTGCCAGCAGCTTAAATCCATCTGGGGCCAACGTCCTGACTTTC.

The gene calls are TRBV5-1 and TRBJ2-1; no firm D call. The germline gives CDR1 SGHRS, CDR2 YFSETQ. The CDR3 contains 16 residues. V shed 1 base and J shed 4 bases, with 15 bases lying between them. The CDR3 sequence: CASSLIGRNSYNEQFF. For the CDR3, the DNA is TGCGCCAGCAGCTTGATCGGCAGGAATAGTTACAATGAGCAGTTCTTC.

This clone was picked up many times. The rearrangement uses TRBV7-3 and TRBJ2-7; TRBD2 is a possible D gene (5 bases). Germline CDR1 is SGHTA and CDR2 is FQGTGA. This CDR3 is built from 15 residues. The V and J ends lost 2 bases and 2 bases respectively, with 13 bases between them. CDR3: CASSLQSGGTYEQYF. For the CDR3, the DNA is TGTGCCAGCAGCTTACAGAGCGGTGGAACCTACGAGCAGTACTTC.